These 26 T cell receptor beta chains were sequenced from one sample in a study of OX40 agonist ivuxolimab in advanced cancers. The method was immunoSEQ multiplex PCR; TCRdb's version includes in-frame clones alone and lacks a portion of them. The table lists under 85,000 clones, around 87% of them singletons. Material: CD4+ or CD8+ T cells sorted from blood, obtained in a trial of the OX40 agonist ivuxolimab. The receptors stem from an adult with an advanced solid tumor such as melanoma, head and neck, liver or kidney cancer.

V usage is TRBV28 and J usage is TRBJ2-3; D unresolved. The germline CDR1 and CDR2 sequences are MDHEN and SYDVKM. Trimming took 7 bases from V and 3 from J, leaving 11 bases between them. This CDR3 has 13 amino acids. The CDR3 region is CASKKSGTDTQYF. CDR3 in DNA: TGTGCCAGCAAAAAAAGTGGGACAGATACGCAGTATTTT. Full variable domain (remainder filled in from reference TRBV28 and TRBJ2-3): DVKVTQSSRYLVKRTGEKVFLECVQDMDHENMFWYRQDPGLGLRLIYFSYDVKMKEKGDIPEGYSVSREKKERFSLILESASTNQTSMYLCASKKSGTDTQYFGPGTRLTVL.

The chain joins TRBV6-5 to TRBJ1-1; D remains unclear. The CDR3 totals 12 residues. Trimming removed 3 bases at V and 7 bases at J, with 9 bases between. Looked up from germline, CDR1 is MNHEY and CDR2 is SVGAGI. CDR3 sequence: CASSYDLSEAFF. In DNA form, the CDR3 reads TGTGCCAGCAGTTATGACCTCAGTGAAGCTTTCTTT.

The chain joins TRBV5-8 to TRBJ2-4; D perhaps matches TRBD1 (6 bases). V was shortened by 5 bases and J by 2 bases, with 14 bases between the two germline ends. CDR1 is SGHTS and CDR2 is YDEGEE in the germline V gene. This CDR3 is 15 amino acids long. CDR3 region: CASRGADATKNIQYF. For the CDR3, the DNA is TGTGCCAGCAGGGGGGCGGACGCGACCAAAAACATTCAGTACTTC.

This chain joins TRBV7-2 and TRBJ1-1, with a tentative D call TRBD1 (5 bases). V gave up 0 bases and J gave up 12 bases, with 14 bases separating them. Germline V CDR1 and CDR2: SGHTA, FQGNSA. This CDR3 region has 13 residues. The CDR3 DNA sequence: TGTGCCAGCAGCTTAGCCTCGAGGGGAGTAACTTTCTTT. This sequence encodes CASSLASRGVTFF.

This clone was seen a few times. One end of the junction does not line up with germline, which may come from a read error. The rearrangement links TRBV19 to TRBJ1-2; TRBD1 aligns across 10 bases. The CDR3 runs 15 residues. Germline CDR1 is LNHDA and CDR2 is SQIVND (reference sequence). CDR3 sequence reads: CASSIGGQGKSGYTF. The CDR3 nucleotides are TGCGCCAGTAGTATAGGGGGACAGGGGAAGAGTGGCTACACCTTC.

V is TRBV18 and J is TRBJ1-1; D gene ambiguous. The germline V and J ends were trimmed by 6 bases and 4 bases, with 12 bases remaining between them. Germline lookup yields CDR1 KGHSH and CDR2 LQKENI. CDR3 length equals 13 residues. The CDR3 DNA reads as TGTGCCAGCTCCCCTTCCTGGGGCACTGAAGCTTTCTTT. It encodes CASSPSWGTEAFF.

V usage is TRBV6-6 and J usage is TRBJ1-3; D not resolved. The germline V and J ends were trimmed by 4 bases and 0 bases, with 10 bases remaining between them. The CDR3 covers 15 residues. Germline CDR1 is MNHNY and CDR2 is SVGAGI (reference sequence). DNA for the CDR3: TGTGCCAGCAGTTGGGTAACGTACTCTGGAAACACCATATATTTT. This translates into CASSWVTYSGNTIYF.

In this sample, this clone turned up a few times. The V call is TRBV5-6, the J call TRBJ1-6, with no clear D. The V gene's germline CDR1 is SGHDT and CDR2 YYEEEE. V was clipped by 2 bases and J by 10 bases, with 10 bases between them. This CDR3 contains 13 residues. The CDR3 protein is CASSFVYNSPLHF. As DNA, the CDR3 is TGTGCCAGCAGCTTCGTGTACAACTCACCCCTCCACTTT.

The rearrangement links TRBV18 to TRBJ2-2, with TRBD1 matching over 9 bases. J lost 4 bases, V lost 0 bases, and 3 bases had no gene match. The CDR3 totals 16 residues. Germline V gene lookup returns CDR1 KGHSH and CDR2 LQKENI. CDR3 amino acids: CASSPPATGGTGELFF. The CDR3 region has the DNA TGTGCCAGCTCACCACCGGCGACAGGGGGCACCGGGGAGCTGTTTTTT.

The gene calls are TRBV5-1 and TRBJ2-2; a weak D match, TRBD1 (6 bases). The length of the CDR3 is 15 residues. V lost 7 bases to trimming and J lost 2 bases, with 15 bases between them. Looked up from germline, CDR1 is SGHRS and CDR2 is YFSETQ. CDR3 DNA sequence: TGCGCCAGCGGCACAGGGACGGTAAACACCGGGGAGCTGTTTTTT. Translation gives CASGTGTVNTGELFF.

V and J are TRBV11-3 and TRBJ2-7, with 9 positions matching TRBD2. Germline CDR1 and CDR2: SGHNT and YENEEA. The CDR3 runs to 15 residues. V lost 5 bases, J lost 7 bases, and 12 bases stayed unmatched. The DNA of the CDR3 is TGTGCCAGCAGCGCCTCCGGCGGGGGGGCCGGGGAGCAGTACTTC. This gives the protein CASSASGGGAGEQYF.

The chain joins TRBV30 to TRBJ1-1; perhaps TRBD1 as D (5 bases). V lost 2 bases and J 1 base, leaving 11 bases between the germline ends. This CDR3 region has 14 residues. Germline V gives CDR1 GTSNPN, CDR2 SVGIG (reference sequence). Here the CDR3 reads CAWSWGTANTEAFF. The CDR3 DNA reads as TGTGCCTGGAGTTGGGGGACGGCGAACACTGAAGCTTTCTTT.

This chain's CDR3 is CASSFSGTLQETQYF. Here the CDR3 DNA reads TGCGCCAGCAGCTTTAGCGGGACCCTCCAAGAGACCCAGTACTTC. The gene calls are TRBV5-1 and TRBJ2-5; 8 positions agree with TRBD2. This CDR3 has 15 amino acids. With 2 bases clipped from V and 1 base from J, the junction kept 4 bases outside the gene matches. The germline V gene has CDR1 SGHRS and CDR2 YFSETQ.

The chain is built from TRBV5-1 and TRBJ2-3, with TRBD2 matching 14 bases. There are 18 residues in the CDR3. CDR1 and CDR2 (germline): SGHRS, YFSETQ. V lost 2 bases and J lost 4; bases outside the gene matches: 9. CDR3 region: CASSFGLAGGWPSDTQYF. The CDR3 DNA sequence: TGCGCCAGCAGCTTCGGACTAGCGGGGGGTTGGCCTTCAGATACGCAGTATTTT.

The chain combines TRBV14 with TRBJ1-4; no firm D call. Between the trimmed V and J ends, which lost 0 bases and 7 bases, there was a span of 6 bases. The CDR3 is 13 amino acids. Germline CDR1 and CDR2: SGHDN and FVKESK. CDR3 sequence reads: CASSQDLSEKLFF. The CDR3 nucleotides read TGTGCCAGCAGCCAAGATTTAAGTGAAAAACTGTTTTTT.

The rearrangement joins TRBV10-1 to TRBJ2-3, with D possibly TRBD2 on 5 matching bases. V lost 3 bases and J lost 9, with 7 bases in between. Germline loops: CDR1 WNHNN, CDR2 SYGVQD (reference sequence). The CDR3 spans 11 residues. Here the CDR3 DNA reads TGCGCCAGCAGTGAACAGCGGACGCAGTATTTT. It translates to CASSEQRTQYF.

The CDR3 protein is CASSYPGRSGANVLTF. CDR3 nucleotide sequence: TGTGCCAGCAGCTACCCGGGCCGCTCTGGGGCCAACGTCCTGACTTTC. This chain connects TRBV7-8 to TRBJ2-6; D unresolved. Germline CDR1 reads SGHVS; CDR2 reads FQNEAQ. The V end was cut by 4 bases, the J end by 0 bases, with 10 bases between. There are 16 residues in the CDR3.

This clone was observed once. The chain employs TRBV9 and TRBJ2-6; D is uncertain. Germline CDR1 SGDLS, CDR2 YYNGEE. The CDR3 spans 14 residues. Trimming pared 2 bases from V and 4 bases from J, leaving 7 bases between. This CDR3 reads CASSVGPGANVLTF. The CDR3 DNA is TGTGCCAGCAGCGTCGGGCCAGGGGCCAACGTCCTGACTTTC.

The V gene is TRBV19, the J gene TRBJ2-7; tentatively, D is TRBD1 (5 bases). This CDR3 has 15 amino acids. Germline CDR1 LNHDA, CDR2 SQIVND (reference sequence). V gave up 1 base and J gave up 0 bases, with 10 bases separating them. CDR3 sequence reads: CASSIGGGHSYEQYF. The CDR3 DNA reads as TGTGCCAGTAGTATAGGGGGCGGCCACTCCTACGAGCAGTACTTC.

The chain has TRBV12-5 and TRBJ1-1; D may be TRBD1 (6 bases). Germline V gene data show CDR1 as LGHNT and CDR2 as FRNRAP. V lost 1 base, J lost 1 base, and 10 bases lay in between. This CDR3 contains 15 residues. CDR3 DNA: TGTGCTAGTGGTTTGGGGGGACACCGGAACACTGAAGCTTTCTTT. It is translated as CASGLGGHRNTEAFF. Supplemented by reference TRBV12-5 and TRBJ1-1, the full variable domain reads DARVTQTPRHKVTEMGQEVTMRCQPILGHNTVFWYRQTMMQGLELLAYFRNRAPLDDSGMPKDRFSAEMPDATLATLKIQPSEPRDSAVYFCASGLGGHRNTEAFFGQGTRLTVV.

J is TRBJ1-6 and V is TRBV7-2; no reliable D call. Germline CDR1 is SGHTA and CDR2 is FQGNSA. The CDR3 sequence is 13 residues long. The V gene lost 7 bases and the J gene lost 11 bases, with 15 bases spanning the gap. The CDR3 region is CASTIGGSAPLHF. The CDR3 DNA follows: TGTGCCAGCACCATAGGAGGCTCCGCACCCCTCCACTTT.

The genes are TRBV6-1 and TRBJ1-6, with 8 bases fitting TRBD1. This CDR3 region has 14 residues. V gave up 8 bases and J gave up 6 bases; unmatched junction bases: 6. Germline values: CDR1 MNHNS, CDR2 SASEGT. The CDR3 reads CASADRGFNSPLHF. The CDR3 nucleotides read TGTGCCAGCGCCGACAGGGGATTTAATTCACCCCTCCACTTT.

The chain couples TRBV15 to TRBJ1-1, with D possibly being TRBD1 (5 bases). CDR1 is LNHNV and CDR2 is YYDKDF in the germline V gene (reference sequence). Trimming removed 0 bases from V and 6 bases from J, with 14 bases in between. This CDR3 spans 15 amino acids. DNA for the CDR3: TGTGCCACCAGCAGAGACCTAGGGGAAACGGCTGAAGCTTTCTTT. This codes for CATSRDLGETAEAFF. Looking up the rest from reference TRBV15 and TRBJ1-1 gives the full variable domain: DAMVIQNPRYQVTQFGKPVTLSCSQTLNHNVMYWYQQKSSQAPKLLFHYYDKDFNNEADTPDNFQSRRPNTSFCFLDIRSPGLGDTAMYLCATSRDLGETAEAFFGQGTRLTVV.

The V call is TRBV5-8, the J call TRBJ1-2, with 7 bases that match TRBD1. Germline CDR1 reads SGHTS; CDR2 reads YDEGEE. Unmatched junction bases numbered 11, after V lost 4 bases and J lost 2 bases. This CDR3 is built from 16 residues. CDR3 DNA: TGTGCCAGCAGCCTAGGACAGGCGGATGCGAACTATGGCTACACCTTC. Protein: CASSLGQADANYGYTF.

This CDR3 is CASSYSINQPQHF. CDR3 coding DNA: TGTGCCAGCAGTTACTCCATAAATCAGCCCCAGCATTTT. The genes are TRBV6-5 and TRBJ1-5; no clear D gene. From germline, CDR1 is MNHEY and CDR2 SVGAGI. V was shortened by 0 bases and J by 4 bases, with 4 bases between the two germline ends. The CDR3 totals 13 residues.

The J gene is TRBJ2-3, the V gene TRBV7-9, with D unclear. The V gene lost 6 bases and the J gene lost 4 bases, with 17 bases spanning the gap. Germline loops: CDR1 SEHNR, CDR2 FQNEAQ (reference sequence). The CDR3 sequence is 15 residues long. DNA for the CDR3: TGTGCCAGCAGTCCCGGGTTTGGGATGGCAGATACGCAGTATTTT. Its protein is CASSPGFGMADTQYF. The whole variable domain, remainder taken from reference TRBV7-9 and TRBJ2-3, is DTGVSQNPRHKITKRGQNVTFRCDPISEHNRLYWYRQTLGQGPEFLTYFQNEAQLEKSRLLSDRFSAERPKGSFSTLEIQRTEQGDSAMYLCASSPGFGMADTQYFGPGTRLTVL.